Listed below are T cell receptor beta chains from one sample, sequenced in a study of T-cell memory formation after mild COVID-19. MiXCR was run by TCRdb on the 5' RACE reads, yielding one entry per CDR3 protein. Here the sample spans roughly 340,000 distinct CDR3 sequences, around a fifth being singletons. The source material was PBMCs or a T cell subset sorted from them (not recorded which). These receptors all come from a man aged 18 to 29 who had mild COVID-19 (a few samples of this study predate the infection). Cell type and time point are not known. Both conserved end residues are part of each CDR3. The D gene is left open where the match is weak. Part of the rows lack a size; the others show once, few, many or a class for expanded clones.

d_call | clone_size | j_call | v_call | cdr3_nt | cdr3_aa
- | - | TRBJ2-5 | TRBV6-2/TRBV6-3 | TGTGCCAGCAGTTACGGGAGGACAGTACTAACCGGGGAGACCCAGTACTTC | CASSYGRTVLTGETQYF
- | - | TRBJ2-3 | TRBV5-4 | TGTGCCAGCAGTCAGAGGAGGGGACTCATGACAGATACGCAGTATTTT | CASSQRRGLMTDTQYF
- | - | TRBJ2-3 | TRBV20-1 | TGCAGTGCTAGAGATCTCCGAGGGCTTGTGGATACGCAGTATTTT | CSARDLRGLVDTQYF
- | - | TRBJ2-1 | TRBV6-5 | TGTGCCAGCAGTTACGGGACTTACAATGAGCAGTTCTTC | CASSYGTYNEQFF
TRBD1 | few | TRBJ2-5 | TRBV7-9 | TGTGCCAGCAGCACGAGACAGGGGGCAAGGGGGACCCAGTACTTC | CASSTRQGARGTQYF
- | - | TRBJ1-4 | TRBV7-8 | TGTGCCAGCAGCATATCGGGCAACAGCGAGGAAAAACTGTTTTTT | CASSISGNSEEKLFF
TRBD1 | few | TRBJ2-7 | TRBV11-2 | TGTGCCAGCAGCTCCCCGGGACAGGGGTACGAGCAGTACTTC | CASSSPGQGYEQYF
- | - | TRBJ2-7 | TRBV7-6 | TGTGCCAGCAGCTTAGAAGGCTGGGGGGCCCACGAGCAGTACTTC | CASSLEGWGAHEQYF
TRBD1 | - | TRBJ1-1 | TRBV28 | TGTGCCAGCAGTACTTGGACAGGGATGAACACTGAAGCTTTCTTT | CASSTWTGMNTEAFF
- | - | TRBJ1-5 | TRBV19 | TGTGCCACTCAGCCCGCGCCCGGGGGCGGAGGCCAGCCCCAGCATTTT | CATQPAPGGGGQPQHF
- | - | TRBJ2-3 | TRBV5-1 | TGCGCCAGCAGCTTGGGTAGGGCCTACCGCACAGATACGCAGTATTTT | CASSLGRAYRTDTQYF
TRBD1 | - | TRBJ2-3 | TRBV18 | TGTGCCAGCTCGCAACAGACAGGGGGGAGCACAGATACGCAGTATTTT | CASSQQTGGSTDTQYF
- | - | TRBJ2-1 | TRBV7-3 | TGTGCCAGCAGCTTTGGGGGCTTCGGAAATGAGCAGTTCTTC | CASSFGGFGNEQFF
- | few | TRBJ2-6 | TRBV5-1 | TGCGCCAGCAGCTCCTCGGCTGGGGCCAACGTCCTGACTTTC | CASSSSAGANVLTF
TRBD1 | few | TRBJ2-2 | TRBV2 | TGTGCCAGCAGTTGGGACAGCTACACCGGGGAGCTGTTTTTT | CASSWDSYTGELFF
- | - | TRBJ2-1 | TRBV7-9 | TGTGCCAGCAGCCCCAGCAGTTCGCATGAGCAGTTCTTC | CASSPSSSHEQFF
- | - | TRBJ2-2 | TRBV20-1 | TGCAGTGCTAGCCACGGGACTACCGGGGAGCTGTTTTTT | CSASHGTTGELFF
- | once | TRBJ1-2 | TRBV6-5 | TGTGCCAGCAGTTACTCTGAGGGAGCCATCTACACCTTC | CASSYSEGAIYTF
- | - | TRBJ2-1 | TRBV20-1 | TGCAGTGTTCCTCCTGCCCCGCTCAATGAGCAGTTCTTC | CSVPPAPLNEQFF
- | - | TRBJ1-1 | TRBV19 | TGTGCCAGTAGTATGGAAGGAAACACTGAAGCTTTCTTT | CASSMEGNTEAFF
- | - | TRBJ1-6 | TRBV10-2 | TGCGCCACCGGGGCCGGGGATTCACCCCTCCACTTT | CATGAGDSPLHF
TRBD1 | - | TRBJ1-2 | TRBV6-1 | TGTGCCAGCAGGGAGACAGGGGGCGCCTATGGCTACACCTTC | CASRETGGAYGYTF
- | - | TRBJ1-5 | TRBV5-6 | TGTGCCAGCAGCTTGGGGTTTGGTCAGCCCCAGCATTTT | CASSLGFGQPQHF
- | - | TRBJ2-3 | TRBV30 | TGTGCCTGGAGCCGGGGGTGGACAGATACGCAGTATTTT | CAWSRGWTDTQYF
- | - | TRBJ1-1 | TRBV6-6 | TGTGCCAGCAGGCTCGGGGACACTGAAGCTTTCTTT | CASRLGDTEAFF
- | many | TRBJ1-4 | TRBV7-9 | TGTGCCAGCAGCCGGACAGATGAAAAACTGTTTTTT | CASSRTDEKLFF
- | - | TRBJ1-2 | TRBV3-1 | TGTGCCAGCAGCCAAACACGCCGAGGACCTTATGGCTACACCTTC | CASSQTRRGPYGYTF
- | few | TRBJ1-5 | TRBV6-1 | TGTGCCAGCGGATCGTATGGCAATCAGCCCCAGCATTTT | CASGSYGNQPQHF
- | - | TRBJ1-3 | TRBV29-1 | TGCAGCGTCACAGGGTGGGAAAACACCATATATTTT | CSVTGWENTIYF
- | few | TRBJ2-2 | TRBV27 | TGTGCCAGCAGTTTTTATTACAACACCGGGGAGCTGTTTTTT | CASSFYYNTGELFF
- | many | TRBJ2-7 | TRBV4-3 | TGCGCCAGCAGCCAAGATCTGGGTGTTTACGAGCAGTACTTC | CASSQDLGVYEQYF
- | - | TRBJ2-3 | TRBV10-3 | TGTGCCATCAGTGAGTCGGCCCCAGATACGCAGTATTTT | CAISESAPDTQYF
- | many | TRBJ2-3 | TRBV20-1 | TGCAGTGCTAGTAAAGGGGATACGCAGTATTTT | CSASKGDTQYF
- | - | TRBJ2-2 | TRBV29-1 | TGCAGCGTTGAACGGGTGGCCGGGGAGCTGTTTTTT | CSVERVAGELFF
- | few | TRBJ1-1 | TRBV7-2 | TGTGCCAGCAGCCCACCCGGGTGGGCCCGACAGGACACTGAAGCTTTCTTT | CASSPPGWARQDTEAFF
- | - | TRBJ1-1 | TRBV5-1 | TGCGCCAGCAGCACTACAGGGTTTGAAGCTTTCTTT | CASSTTGFEAFF
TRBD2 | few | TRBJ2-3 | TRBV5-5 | TGTGCCAGCAGCCCGGGACTAATGGCCGTAACAGATACGCAGTATTTT | CASSPGLMAVTDTQYF
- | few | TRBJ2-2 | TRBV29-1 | TGCAGCGTAATATACAGGTCGGGGGAGCTGTTTTTT | CSVIYRSGELFF